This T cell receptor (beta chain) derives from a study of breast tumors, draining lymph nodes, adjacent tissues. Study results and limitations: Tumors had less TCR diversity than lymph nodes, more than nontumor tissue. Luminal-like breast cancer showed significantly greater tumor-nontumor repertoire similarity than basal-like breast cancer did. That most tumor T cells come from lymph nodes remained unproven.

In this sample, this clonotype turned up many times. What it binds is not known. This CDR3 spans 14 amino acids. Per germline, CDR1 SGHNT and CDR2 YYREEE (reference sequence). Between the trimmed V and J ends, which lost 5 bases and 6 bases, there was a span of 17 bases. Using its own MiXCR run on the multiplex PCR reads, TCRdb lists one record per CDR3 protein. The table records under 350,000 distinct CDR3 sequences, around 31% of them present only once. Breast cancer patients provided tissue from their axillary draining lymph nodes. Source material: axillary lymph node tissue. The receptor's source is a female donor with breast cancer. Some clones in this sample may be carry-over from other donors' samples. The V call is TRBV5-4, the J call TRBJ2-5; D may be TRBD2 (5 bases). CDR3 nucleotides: TGTGCCAGCAGGCCCGCGATAGACGGGAAGACCCAGTACTTC. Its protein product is CASRPAIDGKTQYF.